This T cell receptor beta chain was documented in a study of cytomegalovirus exposure and HLA in healthy donors. Primers included in the PCR were 60 Vbeta and 13 Jbeta primers. Assay: immunoSEQ multiplex PCR; the TCRdb copy retains only in-frame clones and omits some. In total, the table holds fewer than 150,000 clones. While unrecorded immune exposures were likely, the donors were nominally healthy when sampled. On this clone itself: Its target is unknown.

Findings and caveats of the study: DRB1 showed the most TCR associations and HLA-C the fewest in a later analysis, as rates varied by HLA locus. The classifier reportedly diagnosed cytomegalovirus status with high specificity and sensitivity. Several of the most significant clusters appeared, in a later analysis, to be linked to common viral pathogens.

Trimming pared 5 bases from V and 3 bases from J, leaving 8 bases between. This CDR3 contains 11 residues. Germline CDR1 SQVTM, CDR2 ANQGSEA. Material for sequencing was PBMCs. The V gene is TRBV29-1, the J gene TRBJ2-7; D might be TRBD1 (6 bases). This TCR was recovered from a man aged 35-49 years in good health and CMV-seronegative. The CDR3 region is CSVRDIYEQYF. For the CDR3, the DNA is TGCAGCGTTCGGGACATCTACGAGCAGTACTTC.